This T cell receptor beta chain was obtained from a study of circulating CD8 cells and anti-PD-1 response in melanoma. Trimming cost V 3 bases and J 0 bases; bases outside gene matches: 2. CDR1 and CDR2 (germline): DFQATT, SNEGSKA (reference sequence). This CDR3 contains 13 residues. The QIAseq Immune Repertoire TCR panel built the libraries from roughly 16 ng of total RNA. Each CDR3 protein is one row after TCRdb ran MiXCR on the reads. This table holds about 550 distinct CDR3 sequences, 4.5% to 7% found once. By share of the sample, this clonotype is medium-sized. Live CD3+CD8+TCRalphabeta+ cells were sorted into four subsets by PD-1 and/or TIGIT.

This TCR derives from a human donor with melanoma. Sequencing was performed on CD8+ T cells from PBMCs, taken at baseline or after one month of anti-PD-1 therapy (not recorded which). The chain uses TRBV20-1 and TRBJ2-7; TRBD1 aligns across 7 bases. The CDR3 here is CSARTGHSYEQYF. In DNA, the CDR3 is TGCAGTGCTAGGACAGGGCACTCCTACGAGCAGTACTTC.